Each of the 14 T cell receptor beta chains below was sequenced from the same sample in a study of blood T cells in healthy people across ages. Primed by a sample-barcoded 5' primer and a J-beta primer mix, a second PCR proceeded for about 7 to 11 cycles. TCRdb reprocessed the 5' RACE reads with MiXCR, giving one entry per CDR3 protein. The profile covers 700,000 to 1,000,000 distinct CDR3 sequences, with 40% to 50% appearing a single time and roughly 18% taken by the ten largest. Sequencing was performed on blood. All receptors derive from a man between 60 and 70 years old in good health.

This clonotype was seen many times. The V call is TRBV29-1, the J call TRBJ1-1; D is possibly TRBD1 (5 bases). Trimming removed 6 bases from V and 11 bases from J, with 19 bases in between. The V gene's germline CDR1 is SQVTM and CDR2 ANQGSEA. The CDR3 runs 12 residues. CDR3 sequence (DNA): TGCAGCGTCACAGGTGATACCCCTGGGGCTTTCTTT. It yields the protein CSVTGDTPGAFF.

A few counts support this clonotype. The CDR3 spells CSVELDRGQVGELFF. CDR3 nucleotides: TGCAGCGTTGAACTGGACAGGGGGCAGGTCGGGGAGCTGTTTTTT. J is TRBJ2-2 and V is TRBV29-1, with 11 bases fitting TRBD1. The CDR3 runs to 15 residues. The ends lost 2 bases at V and 7 bases at J; junction bases unmatched: 6. Germline CDR1 reads SQVTM; CDR2 reads ANQGSEA.

In DNA, the CDR3 is TGTGCCAGCTCGCTTTCCCCCACTGAAGCTTTCTTT. Translated, it gives CASSLSPTEAFF. The rearrangement uses TRBV18 and TRBJ1-1, with no clear D. V was clipped by 6 bases and J by 4 bases, with 9 bases between them. CDR1 KGHSH and CDR2 LQKENI come from the germline V gene. This CDR3 region has 12 residues.

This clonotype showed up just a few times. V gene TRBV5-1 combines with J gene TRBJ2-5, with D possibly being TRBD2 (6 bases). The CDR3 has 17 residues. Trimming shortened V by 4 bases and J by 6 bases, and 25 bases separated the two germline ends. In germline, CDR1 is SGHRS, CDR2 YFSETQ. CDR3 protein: CASSLRRALGEAKTQYF. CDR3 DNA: TGCGCCAGCAGCCTCCGTCGGGCACTAGGGGAGGCAAAGACCCAGTACTTC.

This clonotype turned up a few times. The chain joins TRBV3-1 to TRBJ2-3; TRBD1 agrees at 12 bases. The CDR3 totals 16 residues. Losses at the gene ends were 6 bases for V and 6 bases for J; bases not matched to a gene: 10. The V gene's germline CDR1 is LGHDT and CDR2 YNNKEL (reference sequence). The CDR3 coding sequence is TGTGCCAGCAGTCCAATGGGGACAGGGGGCAGGGATACGCAGTATTTT. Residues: CASSPMGTGGRDTQYF.

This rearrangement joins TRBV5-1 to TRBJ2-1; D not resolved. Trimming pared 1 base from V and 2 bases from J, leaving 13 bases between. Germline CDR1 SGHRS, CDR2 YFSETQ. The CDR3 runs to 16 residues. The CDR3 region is CASSLTQLITYNEQFF. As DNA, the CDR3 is TGCGCCAGCAGCTTGACGCAGCTTATAACCTACAATGAGCAGTTCTTC.

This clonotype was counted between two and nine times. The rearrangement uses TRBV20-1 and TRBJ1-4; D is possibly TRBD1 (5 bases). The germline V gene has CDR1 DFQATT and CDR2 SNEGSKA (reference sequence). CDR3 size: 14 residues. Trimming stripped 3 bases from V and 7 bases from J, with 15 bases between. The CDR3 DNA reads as TGCAGTGCTAGGCCAAGGGGCAGTGGTGAAAAACTGTTTTTT. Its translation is CSARPRGSGEKLFF.

The CDR3 nucleotides read TGTGCCAGCAGCGCCCAACAGGGGACTAATGAAAAACTGTTTTTT. This encodes CASSAQQGTNEKLFF. The genes are TRBV9 and TRBJ1-4, with 7 bases that match TRBD1. V lost 3 bases to trimming and J lost 2 bases; unmatched junction nucleotides: 4. This CDR3 contains 15 residues. Germline values: CDR1 SGDLS, CDR2 YYNGEE.

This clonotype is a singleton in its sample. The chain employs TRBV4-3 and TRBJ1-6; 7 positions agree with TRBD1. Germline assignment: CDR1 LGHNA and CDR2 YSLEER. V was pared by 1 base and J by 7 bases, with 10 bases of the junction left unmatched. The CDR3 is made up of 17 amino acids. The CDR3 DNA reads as TGCGCCAGCAGCCAAGGGGTAGGGGGCGCGGGGAATTCACCCCTCCACTTT. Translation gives CASSQGVGGAGNSPLHF.

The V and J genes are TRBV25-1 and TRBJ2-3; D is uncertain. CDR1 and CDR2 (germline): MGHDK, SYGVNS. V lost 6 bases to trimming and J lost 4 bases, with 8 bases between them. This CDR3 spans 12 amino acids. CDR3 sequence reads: CASRSFSDTQYF. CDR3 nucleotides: TGTGCCAGCAGGTCCTTTTCAGATACGCAGTATTTT.

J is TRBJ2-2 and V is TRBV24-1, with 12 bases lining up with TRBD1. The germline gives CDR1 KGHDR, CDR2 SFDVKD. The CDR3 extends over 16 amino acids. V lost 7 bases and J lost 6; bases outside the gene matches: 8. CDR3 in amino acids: CATSDSGQGAPGELFF. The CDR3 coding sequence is TGTGCCACCAGCGACTCGGGACAGGGGGCGCCCGGGGAGCTGTTTTTT.

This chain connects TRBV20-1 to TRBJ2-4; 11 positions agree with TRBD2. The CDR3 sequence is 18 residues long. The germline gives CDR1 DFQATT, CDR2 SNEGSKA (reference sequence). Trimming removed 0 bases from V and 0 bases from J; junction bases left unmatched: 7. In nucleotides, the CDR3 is TGCAGTGCTAGAGAATTCGGGACTAGCGGCTTAGCCAAAAACATTCAGTACTTC. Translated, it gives CSAREFGTSGLAKNIQYF.

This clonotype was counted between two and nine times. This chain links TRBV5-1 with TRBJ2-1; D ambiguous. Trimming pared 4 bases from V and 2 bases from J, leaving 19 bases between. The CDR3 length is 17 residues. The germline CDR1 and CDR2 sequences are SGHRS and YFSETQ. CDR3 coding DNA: TGCGCCAGCAGCAGATCTTTGCGGATGGATCCCTACAATGAGCAGTTCTTC. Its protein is CASSRSLRMDPYNEQFF. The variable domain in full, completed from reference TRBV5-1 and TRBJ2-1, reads KAGVTQTPRYLIKTRGQQVTLSCSPISGHRSVSWYQQTPGQGLQFLFEYFSETQRNKGNFPGRFSGRQFSNSRSEMNVSTLELGDSALYLCASSRSLRMDPYNEQFFGPGTRLTVL.

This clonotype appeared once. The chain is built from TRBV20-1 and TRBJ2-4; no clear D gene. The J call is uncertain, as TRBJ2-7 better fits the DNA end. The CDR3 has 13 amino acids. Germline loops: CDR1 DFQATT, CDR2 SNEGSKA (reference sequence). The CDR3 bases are TGCAGTGCGAGCTCAGGTGGTTTGGGCGAGCAGTACTTC. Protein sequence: CSASSGGLGEQYF.